These T cell receptor beta chains were read from a single sample in a study of cytomegalovirus exposure and HLA in healthy donors. Data came from immunoSEQ multiplex PCR; TCRdb stores just in-frame clones and leaves some out. The sample totals under 60,000 clones; its top ten clones hold 10% to 15%. The sequencing input was PBMCs. These TCRs come from a woman aged 25-40 years in good health and CMV-seropositive. CDR3s include the opening cysteine and the closing phenylalanine or tryptophan. The D gene is left open where the match is weak.

d_call j_call v_call cdr3_aa cdr3_nt
. TRBJ2-3 TRBV10-2 CASRDGEFVGAQYF TGCGCCAGCAGGGACGGGGAGTTTGTTGGTGCGCAGTATTTT
TRBD2 TRBJ2-1 TRBV19 CASMGTSGGFNSYNEQFF TGTGCCAGTATGGGGACTAGCGGGGGGTTCAACTCCTACAATGAGCAGTTCTTC
. TRBJ2-7 TRBV5-4 CASSLDGRASYEQYF TGTGCCAGCAGCTTGGACGGCAGGGCCTCCTACGAGCAGTACTTC
. TRBJ1-1 TRBV6-5 CASSSSTVGGTEAFF TGTGCCAGCAGTTCCTCGACAGTGGGGGGCACTGAAGCTTTCTTT
. TRBJ2-7 TRBV29-1 CSVMTRTYEQYF TGCAGCGTCATGACACGAACCTACGAGCAGTACTTC
. TRBJ1-2 TRBV5-6 CASSLGKGPYGYTF TGTGCCAGCAGCTTGGGAAAGGGGCCCTATGGCTACACCTTC
. TRBJ2-6 TRBV11-3 CASSLEGEPGSRTGANVLTF TGTGCCAGCAGCTTAGAGGGAGAACCGGGCTCCAGAACTGGGGCCAACGTCCTGACTTTC
TRBD1 TRBJ2-7 TRBV19 CASSSGTGVYEQYF TGTGCCAGTAGTAGCGGGACAGGGGTCTACGAGCAGTACTTC
. TRBJ2-7 TRBV5-1 CASSLDTFYEQYF TGCGCCAGCAGTCTCGACACCTTCTACGAGCAGTACTTC
TRBD1 TRBJ2-3 TRBV11-3 CASSDRVIGDTQYF TGTGCCAGCAGCGACAGGGTTATAGGAGATACGCAGTATTTT
TRBD1 TRBJ1-4 TRBV7-2 CASSPMDRATNEKLFF TGTGCCAGCAGCCCAATGGACAGGGCCACTAATGAAAAACTGTTTTTT
. TRBJ2-3 TRBV7-8 CASSLLGVDTQYF TGTGCCAGCAGCTTACTCGGGGTAGATACGCAGTATTTT
. TRBJ1-1 TRBV10-3 CAIITGTEAFF TGTGCCATCATTACAGGCACTGAAGCTTTCTTT
TRBD2 TRBJ2-5 TRBV7-2 CASSPRLAGGKTQYF TGTGCCAGCAGCCCCCGCCTAGCGGGTGGAAAGACCCAGTACTTC
. TRBJ2-1 TRBV6-5 CASSRTPNEQFF TGTGCCAGCAGCAGGACTCCTAATGAGCAGTTCTTC
TRBD1 TRBJ1-1 TRBV18 CASSPRQGSVEAFF TGTGCCAGCTCACCAAGACAGGGGTCGGTAGAAGCTTTCTTT
. TRBJ1-1 TRBV5-1 CASSPQGGNTEAFF TGCGCCAGCAGCCCACAGGGCGGGAACACTGAAGCTTTCTTT
TRBD1 TRBJ1-2 TRBV29-1 CSSQTGGGYTF TGCAGCTCACAGACAGGGGGTGGCTACACCTTC
TRBD1 TRBJ1-6 TRBV2 CASRTGDSPLHF TGTGCCAGCAGAACAGGGGACTCACCCCTCCACTTT
. TRBJ1-2 TRBV9 CASRPIRDYGYTF TGTGCCAGCAGGCCGATCCGGGACTATGGCTACACCTTC
. TRBJ2-7 TRBV1 CTSSRPARQDLPYEQYF TGCACCAGCAGCCGACCTGCCAGACAGGACCTGCCCTACGAGCAGTACTTC
. TRBJ1-1 TRBV29-1 CSVQGSGNTEAFF TGCAGCGTTCAGGGTTCCGGGAACACTGAAGCTTTCTTT
TRBD1 TRBJ2-3 TRBV19 CASSPAQGESTDTQYF TGTGCCAGTTCCCCGGCCCAGGGGGAGAGCACAGATACGCAGTATTTT
. TRBJ1-1 TRBV28 CASSPRQVLNTEAFF TGTGCCAGCAGTCCCCGACAGGTTTTGAACACTGAAGCTTTCTTT
. TRBJ1-6 TRBV2 CASSEKGAYNSPLHF TGTGCCAGCAGTGAAAAGGGAGCCTATAATTCACCCCTCCACTTT
. TRBJ2-2 TRBV11-2 CASSPPTRSTGELFF TGTGCCAGCAGCCCCCCGACTAGGTCCACCGGGGAGCTGTTTTTT
. TRBJ1-1 TRBV10-3 CAISTSSNTEAFF TGTGCCATCAGTACGAGTTCCAACACTGAAGCTTTCTTT
TRBD2 TRBJ2-7 TRBV30 CAGSGTSGYTAYEQYF TGTGCCGGCTCCGGGACTAGCGGTTATACTGCCTACGAGCAGTACTTC
. TRBJ2-7 TRBV5-1 CASSSKQGPLDEQYF TGCGCCAGCAGCTCGAAACAGGGTCCGCTGGACGAGCAGTACTTC
. TRBJ2-3 TRBV30 CAWSVQGSTDTQYF TGTGCCTGGAGTGTACAGGGAAGCACAGATACGCAGTATTTT
. TRBJ1-1 TRBV29-1 CSVGSSKGTEAFF TGCAGCGTCGGGTCCTCTAAGGGGACTGAAGCTTTCTTT
. TRBJ2-7 TRBV6-5 CASRDREGEQYF TGTGCCAGCAGGGACAGGGAGGGCGAGCAGTACTTC
TRBD1 TRBJ1-3 TRBV14 CASSPQGGSGNTIYF TGTGCCAGCAGCCCCCAGGGGGGATCTGGAAACACCATATATTTT
TRBD1 TRBJ1-3 TRBV18 CASSTGTGAGNTIYF TGTGCCAGCTCAACTGGGACAGGGGCTGGAAACACCATATATTTT
TRBD1 TRBJ1-4 TRBV4-1 CASSRSPGQINEKLFF TGCGCCAGCAGCCGTTCTCCGGGACAGATAAATGAAAAACTGTTTTTT
TRBD1 TRBJ1-1 TRBV5-1 CASSSGQLGTEAFF TGCGCCAGCAGCTCGGGACAGTTGGGTACTGAAGCTTTCTTT
TRBD1 TRBJ1-5 TRBV6-1 CASSLTGVGNQPQHF TGTGCCAGCAGCCTGACAGGGGTCGGCAATCAGCCCCAGCATTTT
. TRBJ1-5 TRBV6-5 CASRIQQGQPQHF TGTGCCAGCAGGATCCAACAGGGCCAGCCCCAGCATTTT
. TRBJ1-3 TRBV5-1 CASSLGASGNTIYF TGCGCCAGCAGCTTGGGGGCATCTGGAAACACCATATATTTT
TRBD2 TRBJ2-3 TRBV28 CASSSGLAGASQYF TGTGCCAGCAGTTCCGGACTAGCGGGGGCTTCGCAGTATTTT
. TRBJ2-5 TRBV5-6 CASSLDSPAAETQYF TGTGCCAGCAGCCTTGATTCCCCGGCGGCAGAGACCCAGTACTTC
TRBD2 TRBJ2-3 TRBV5-6 CASSLSETSGGFIDTQYF TGTGCCAGCAGCTTGTCCGAGACTAGCGGGGGATTTATAGATACGCAGTATTTT
TRBD1 TRBJ1-2 TRBV6-1 CASSGQGAGDYGYTF TGTGCCAGCAGTGGACAGGGGGCCGGGGACTATGGCTACACCTTC
. TRBJ1-2 TRBV7-8 CASSLAEQDYGYTF TGTGCCAGCAGCTTAGCGGAACAGGACTATGGCTACACCTTC
. TRBJ1-5 TRBV27 CASSLHSNQPQHF TGTGCCAGCAGTTTACATAGCAATCAGCCCCAGCATTTT
TRBD1 TRBJ2-7 TRBV19 CASSPRTGGFVEQYF TGTGCCAGTAGTCCTCGGACAGGGGGGTTTGTGGAGCAGTACTTC
TRBD1 TRBJ2-7 TRBV7-9 CASSYPGQGDAYEQYF TGTGCCAGCAGCTACCCGGGACAGGGGGATGCCTACGAGCAGTACTTC
TRBD1 TRBJ2-7 TRBV11-2 CASSLGQGSSYEQYF TGTGCCAGCAGCCTCGGACAGGGTAGCTCCTACGAGCAGTACTTC
. TRBJ1-5 TRBV7-6 CASSLGGGNQPQHF TGTGCCAGCAGCTTAGGGGGGGGAAATCAGCCCCAGCATTTT
TRBD2 TRBJ2-7 TRBV18 CASSPPSGASYEQYF TGTGCCAGCTCACCACCCAGCGGGGCCTCCTACGAGCAGTACTTC
TRBD2 TRBJ2-5 TRBV5-1 CASSASGGQETQYF TGCGCCAGCAGCGCTAGCGGGGGACAAGAGACCCAGTACTTC
. TRBJ2-7 TRBV2 CASRTVTEQYF TGTGCCAGCAGAACAGTCACCGAGCAGTACTTC
TRBD1 TRBJ1-3 TRBV19 CASSDDRGTGNTIYF TGTGCCAGTAGCGATGACAGGGGGACAGGAAACACCATATATTTT
TRBD1 TRBJ1-4 TRBV4-1 CASSQFQGVEKLFF TGCGCCAGCAGCCAATTCCAGGGGGTTGAAAAACTGTTTTTT
. TRBJ1-5 TRBV19 CASSTIPGDDQPQHF TGTGCCAGTAGTACTATCCCAGGGGACGATCAGCCCCAGCATTTT
. TRBJ1-1 TRBV19 CASSLRRRADTEAFF TGTGCCAGTAGTCTTCGACGGAGGGCGGACACTGAAGCTTTCTTT
. TRBJ2-7 TRBV18 CASSPLLTGSYEQYF TGTGCCAGCTCACCACTCCTTACAGGCTCCTACGAGCAGTACTTC
. TRBJ1-4 TRBV5-1 CASSSTGQNEKLFF TGCGCCAGCAGCTCCACCGGACAGAATGAAAAACTGTTTTTT